This entry describes one T cell receptor (beta chain). The CDR3 is 14 residues long. The V and J ends lost 2 bases and 9 bases, in that order; junction bases with no gene match: 4. From germline, CDR1 is SGHVS and CDR2 FQNEAQ. TCR beta CDR3 sequences were amplified from RNA transcripts. The TCR CDR3 first-round RT-PCR relied on the HTBI primer set. Via MiXCR, TCRdb re-called the multiplex PCR reads, giving one row per CDR3 protein. The sample consists of about 460,000 distinct CDR3 sequences, roughly 23% of them appearing once. This specimen belongs to a study of T cells in Graves' hyperthyroidism and ophthalmopathy.

Input material: blood. This receptor was identified in a woman between 70 and 85 years old with Graves' ophthalmopathy. The chain joins TRBV7-8 to TRBJ1-6; 7 bases line up with TRBD1. DNA for the CDR3: TGTGCCAGCAGCTTACAGGGGGTGGTTTCACCCCTCCACTTT. It codes for CASSLQGVVSPLHF. The variable domain in full, with the rest retrieved from reference TRBV7-8 and TRBJ1-6, is GAGVSQSPRYKVAKRGQDVALRCDPISGHVSLFWYQQALGQGPEFLTYFQNEAQLDKSGLPSDRFFAERPEGSVSTLKIQRTQQEDSAVYLCASSLQGVVSPLHFGNGTRLTVT.